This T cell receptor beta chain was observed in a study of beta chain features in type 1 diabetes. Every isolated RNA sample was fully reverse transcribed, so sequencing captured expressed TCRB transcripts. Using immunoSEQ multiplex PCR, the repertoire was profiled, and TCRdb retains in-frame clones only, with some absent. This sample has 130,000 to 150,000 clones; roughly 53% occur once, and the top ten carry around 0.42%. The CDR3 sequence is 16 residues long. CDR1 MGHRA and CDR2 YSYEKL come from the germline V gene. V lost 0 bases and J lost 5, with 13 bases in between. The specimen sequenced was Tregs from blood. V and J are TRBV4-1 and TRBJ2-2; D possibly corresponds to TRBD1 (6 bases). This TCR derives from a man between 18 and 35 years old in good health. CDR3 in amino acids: CASSQDSRGWTGELFF. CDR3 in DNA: TGCGCCAGCAGCCAAGATTCCAGGGGCTGGACCGGGGAGCTGTTTTTT.